The clone carrying this T cell receptor (beta chain) was counted many times. Libraries used 20,000 to 1,000,000 sorted naive CD8 T cells and 10%, 30% or 50% RNA input. This sample is drawn from a study of molecular identifiers for immune sequencing clone quantification. Listed TCR primers, together with previously described methods, were used for the bulk TCR libraries. TCRdb re-derived calls from the PCR reads in MiXCR, one entry per CDR3 protein. The sample has about 640,000 distinct CDR3 sequences; 20% are singletons. Trimming removed 7 bases from V and 3 bases from J; junction bases left unmatched: 14. Germline V gene sequence: CDR1 SQVTM, CDR2 ANQGSEA. The CDR3 is made up of 15 amino acids.

The chain couples TRBV29-1 to TRBJ1-2; 7 bases are a match to TRBD1. The source material was naive CD8+ T cells from blood, with Jurkat cell RNA spiked in. This sample's subset: FACS-sorted CD8+CD4-CCR7+CD45RA+ naive T cells. The receptor's source is a human donor in good health. Some libraries in this study had Jurkat cell RNA spiked in. The CDR3 loop is CSATHETGPHYGYTF. CDR3 in DNA: TGCAGCGCAACGCACGAGACAGGGCCCCACTATGGCTACACCTTC.